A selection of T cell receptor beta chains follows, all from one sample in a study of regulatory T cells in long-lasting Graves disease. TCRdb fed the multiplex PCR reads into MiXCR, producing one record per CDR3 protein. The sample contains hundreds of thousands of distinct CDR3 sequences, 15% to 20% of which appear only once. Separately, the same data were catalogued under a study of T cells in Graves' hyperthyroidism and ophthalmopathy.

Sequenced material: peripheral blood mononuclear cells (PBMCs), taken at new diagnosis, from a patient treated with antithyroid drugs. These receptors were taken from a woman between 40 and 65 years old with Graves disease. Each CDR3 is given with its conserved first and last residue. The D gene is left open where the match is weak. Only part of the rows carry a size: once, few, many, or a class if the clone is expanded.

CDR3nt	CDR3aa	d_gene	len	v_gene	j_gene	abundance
TGTGCCAGCAGTATTCCGACAGGGGGAAAATACGAGCAGTACTTC	CASSIPTGGKYEQYF	TRBD1	15	TRBV6-1	TRBJ2-7	many
TGTGCCAGCAGCCCAACCGGGACAGGGGACGCTTTCTTT	CASSPTGTGDAFF	TRBD1	13	TRBV5-5	TRBJ1-1	many
TGTGCCATCAGTGCCGGACTGATCTCTGGAAACACCATATATTTT	CAISAGLISGNTIYF	.	15	TRBV10-3	TRBJ1-3	few
TGTACCAGCAGTAAGGGGGGGAAATCCTACGAGCAATACTTC	CTSSKGGKSYEQYF	.	14	TRBV28	TRBJ2-7	.
TGCAGTGCTAGAGGTGGATCCGGGACAGTGAACACTGAAGCTTTCTTT	CSARGGSGTVNTEAFF	TRBD1	16	TRBV20-1	TRBJ1-1	many
TGTGCCAGCAGTTTGGAACCCGGGACAGGGGTGGGCGAGCAGTACTTC	CASSLEPGTGVGEQYF	TRBD1	16	TRBV27	TRBJ2-7	many
TGTGCCTGGAGTCGGGGCGGGAGGGGCAGCTCCTACGAGCAGTACTTC	CAWSRGGRGSSYEQYF	TRBD2	16	TRBV30	TRBJ2-7	many
TGCGCCAGCAGCCAAGATTATGGGCAGTCTGGAAACACCATATATTTT	CASSQDYGQSGNTIYF	.	16	TRBV4-1	TRBJ1-3	.
TGTGCCAGCAGCCGAGCCTCAGGGACTGAAGCTTTCTTT	CASSRASGTEAFF	.	13	TRBV11-2	TRBJ1-1	many
TGTGCCAGCACCGGGACAGCGAACTCCTACGAGCAGTACTTC	CASTGTANSYEQYF	TRBD1	14	TRBV7-9	TRBJ2-7	.
TGCAGCGTTCCACCGGTAGCGGGTGTACAAGAGACCCAGTACTTC	CSVPPVAGVQETQYF	TRBD2	15	TRBV29-1	TRBJ2-5	.
TGTGCCATCAGTGAAACAGGGGGCATCGGCAATGAGCAGTTCTTC	CAISETGGIGNEQFF	TRBD1	15	TRBV10-3	TRBJ2-1	.
TGTGCCAGCAGCTTGGATTTGGGTAAAGGCTACACCTTC	CASSLDLGKGYTF	.	13	TRBV5-6	TRBJ1-2	many
TGTGCCAGTAGTCCCGGACGGGGGCCTGGTTATAGCAATCAGCCCCAGCATTTT	CASSPGRGPGYSNQPQHF	.	18	TRBV19	TRBJ1-5	.
TGTGCCAGCAGTCTATCCCTAGGCAATGAGCAGTTCTTC	CASSLSLGNEQFF	.	13	TRBV6-1	TRBJ2-1	many
TGTGCCAGCAGCACCGGGACAGGGCCGGGCACTGAAGCTTTCTTT	CASSTGTGPGTEAFF	TRBD1	15	TRBV7-2	TRBJ1-1	many
TGCGCCAGCAGCTTGGCAGGGGACCTTTACGAGCAGTACTTC	CASSLAGDLYEQYF	.	14	TRBV5-1	TRBJ2-7	.
TGTGCCAGCAGTTTAAGTAGCACAGGGGGCCCAGATACGCAGTATTTT	CASSLSSTGGPDTQYF	TRBD1	16	TRBV12-3/TRBV12-4	TRBJ2-3	many
TGTGCCAGCAGCTTACCAGGGTTTGAATGGGAGACCCAGTACTTC	CASSLPGFEWETQYF	.	15	TRBV7-9	TRBJ2-5	.
TGTGCCAGCAGCGCATACGGGGAGGTCGGGGCCAACGTCCTGACTTTC	CASSAYGEVGANVLTF	.	16	TRBV7-9	TRBJ2-6	.
TGCGCCAGCAGCCAAGGTCGCGGAGCCTACGAGCAGTACTTC	CASSQGRGAYEQYF	.	14	TRBV3-1	TRBJ2-7	many
TGTGCCAGCTCACCATCGTCCACCCTGAACACTGAAGCTTTCTTT	CASSPSSTLNTEAFF	.	15	TRBV18	TRBJ1-1	few
TGTGCCATCAGCCTTGGACTAGCGGGGGGAAGTACAGATACGCAGTATTTT	CAISLGLAGGSTDTQYF	TRBD2	17	TRBV10-3	TRBJ2-3	.
TGTGCCAGCAGTGAGGAAAATACGCAGTATTTT	CASSEENTQYF	.	11	TRBV2	TRBJ2-3	many
TGTGCCAGCAGTGAATTACGGAATGAAAAACTGTTTTTT	CASSELRNEKLFF	.	13	TRBV6-1	TRBJ1-4	few
TGTGCCAGCAGCCACTTCTGGGTTCCTCAGCCCCAGCATTTT	CASSHFWVPQPQHF	.	14	TRBV5-8	TRBJ1-5	.
TGTGCCATCAGTAGTGCTCCCTGGGGTGAAAAACTGTTTTTT	CAISSAPWGEKLFF	.	14	TRBV10-3	TRBJ1-4	.
TGTGCCAGCACCGCAGGGGTGGGTGAGCAGTTCTTC	CASTAGVGEQFF	.	12	TRBV6-1	TRBJ2-1	few
TGCGCCAGCAGCACCGAGGGGGGTTTCGCCACTGAAGCTTTCTTT	CASSTEGGFATEAFF	.	15	TRBV5-1	TRBJ1-1	many
TGTGCCAGCAGGCTAAGCACAGATACGCAGTATTTT	CASRLSTDTQYF	.	12	TRBV28	TRBJ2-3	many
TGTGCCAGCAGTCCCGGGACCTCTAATTCACCCCTCCACTTT	CASSPGTSNSPLHF	.	14	TRBV12-3/TRBV12-4	TRBJ1-6	many
TGTGCCAGCAGTTTTGAGGGGGGGACAAATGGCTACACCTTC	CASSFEGGTNGYTF	.	14	TRBV12-3/TRBV12-4	TRBJ1-2	many
TGTGCCAGCAGCTTATTACTCCCCTCTGATACGCAGTATTTT	CASSLLLPSDTQYF	.	14	TRBV7-3	TRBJ2-3	many
TGTGCCAGCAGCCATCCCGGGGACAGTTCGGGGCGCACTGAAGCTTTCTTT	CASSHPGDSSGRTEAFF	TRBD1	17	TRBV14	TRBJ1-1	many
TGTGCCAGCAGTGAAAGGTTAGGACGGCACAATCAGCCCCAGCATTTT	CASSERLGRHNQPQHF	.	16	TRBV2	TRBJ1-5	.
TGTGCTACTAACAGGGGCGGAGGCGTGAACATTCAGTACTTC	CATNRGGGVNIQYF	TRBD1	14	TRBV6-1	TRBJ2-4	many
TGTGCCAGCGGGACCACAGGGGTTGAAGCTTTCTTT	CASGTTGVEAFF	TRBD1	12	TRBV6-1	TRBJ1-1	few
TGTGCCAGCAGCCGAGGTGGTTCACCCCTCCACTTT	CASSRGGSPLHF	.	12	TRBV5-4	TRBJ1-6	.
TGTGCCAGTAGTTTACTAGGGGCGGAAATGAACACTGAAGCTTTCTTT	CASSLLGAEMNTEAFF	.	16	TRBV19	TRBJ1-1	many
TGTGCCAGCAGAACAGGGGCTAATTCACCCCTCCACTTT	CASRTGANSPLHF	TRBD1	13	TRBV11-2	TRBJ1-6	many
TGTGCCAGCAGCCGGGAAGGGGCAGAGACTGAAGCTTTCTTT	CASSREGAETEAFF	.	14	TRBV3-1	TRBJ1-1	many
TGTGCCAGTAAAACCCCCGGATCCACAGATACGCAGTATTTT	CASKTPGSTDTQYF	.	14	TRBV19	TRBJ2-3	.
TGTGCCAGCAGCCACTTTGACGCACCTAATTCACCCCTCCACTTT	CASSHFDAPNSPLHF	.	15	TRBV3-1	TRBJ1-6	.
TGCGCCAGCAGCGTAGACGGGACTAGCTTCAATGAGCAGTTCTTC	CASSVDGTSFNEQFF	TRBD2	15	TRBV5-1	TRBJ2-1	few
TGTGCCAGCAGTACTACGCACAGGATTGAGCAGTACTTC	CASSTTHRIEQYF	.	13	TRBV12-3/TRBV12-4	TRBJ2-7	few
TGTGCCACCAGCAGAGTGGTCTATAATTCACCCCTCCACTTT	CATSRVVYNSPLHF	.	14	TRBV15	TRBJ1-6	few
TGTGCCAGTACTGCCACCGGCTCGAGGGGTCCAGAGACCCAGTACTTC	CASTATGSRGPETQYF	.	16	TRBV28	TRBJ2-5	many
TGTGCCAGCAGCTCCCGGACGGACAAAGAGACCCAGTACTTC	CASSSRTDKETQYF	.	14	TRBV7-6	TRBJ2-5	.
TGTGCCAGCAGCCAAGAGGGTGGCGGGATTGCCTTCTACAATGAGCAGTTCTTC	CASSQEGGGIAFYNEQFF	.	18	TRBV4-2	TRBJ2-1	.
TGTGCCAGCAGTGAATCTTCGGGGAATAATTCACCCCTCCACTTT	CASSESSGNNSPLHF	.	15	TRBV25-1	TRBJ1-6	few
TGTGCCAGCAGCTGGGTTGGCACCGGGGAGCTGTTTTTT	CASSWVGTGELFF	.	13	TRBV11-2	TRBJ2-2	.